This T cell receptor beta chain was identified during a study of cytomegalovirus exposure and HLA in healthy donors. Background on the study: It was reported in a later analysis that the same platform had been used for the roughly 110 validation repertoires as for the approximately 670 first-cohort repertoires. Study results and limitations: TCR sequences were mostly rare, though some public TCRs occurred in many donors.

The method was immunoSEQ multiplex PCR; TCRdb's version includes in-frame clones alone and lacks a portion of them. The sample has 57,000 or so clones; 91% are singletons. With respect to this clone: Its specificity is unknown.

Germline CDR1 reads SQVTM; CDR2 reads ANQGSEA. This CDR3 contains 11 residues. Between the trimmed V and J ends, which lost 3 bases and 7 bases, there was a span of 9 bases. The sequenced material came from PBMCs. The chain links TRBV29-1 to TRBJ1-1, with unresolved D. The origin of this receptor is a woman younger than 45 in good health and CMV-seronegative. The CDR3 is CSVEGRNEAFF. The CDR3 DNA sequence: TGCAGCGTTGAGGGCCGGAATGAAGCTTTCTTT.